A single sample is the source of the 14 T cell receptor beta chains below, sequenced in a study of blood T cell repertoires in COVID-19. Profiling relied on immunoSEQ multiplex PCR, and the TCRdb table lists in-frame clones only, not all of them. The sample records approximately 250,000 clones, roughly 89% being singletons. Sequenced: PBMCs or T cells enriched from blood (not recorded which). These TCRs come from a woman in her 30s who had recovered from COVID-19.

The CDR3 reads CASSSLLAGGPGEQFF. The CDR3 DNA is TGTGCCAGCAGCTCCTTACTAGCGGGAGGGCCCGGTGAGCAGTTCTTC. V and J are TRBV7-9 and TRBJ2-1; 13 bases are shared with TRBD2. CDR1 is SEHNR, CDR2 FQNEAQ, per germline (reference sequence). J was trimmed by 9 bases and V by 4 bases; bases with no gene match: 9. This CDR3 has 16 amino acids.

The chain links TRBV28 to TRBJ2-2, with 8 nucleotides matching TRBD2. This CDR3 has 16 amino acids. The V and J ends lost 7 bases and 1 base, in that order; junction bases with no gene match: 8. Per the germline V gene, CDR1 is MDHEN and CDR2 is SYDVKM. The CDR3 bases are TGTGCCAGCATCTCCAGCGGGAGTGGGAACACCGGGGAGCTGTTTTTT. Translating it yields CASISSGSGNTGELFF.

The V and J genes are TRBV6-5 and TRBJ1-4; D unclear. Germline V gene data show CDR1 as MNHEY and CDR2 as SVGAGI. Trimming shortened V by 7 bases and J by 7 bases, and 13 bases separated the two germline ends. The CDR3 sequence is 13 residues long. CDR3 residues: CASTSGRREKLFF. In DNA form, the CDR3 reads TGTGCCAGCACGAGCGGCCGTCGTGAAAAACTGTTTTTT.

About this clone: Different DNA sequences within this sample yield the same CDR3. The chain combines TRBV2 with TRBJ2-7, with TRBD1 as a possible D gene (6 bases). The CDR3 consists of 12 residues. Germline V gives CDR1 SNHLY, CDR2 FYNNEI. Trimming pared 4 bases from V and 5 bases from J, leaving 9 bases between. CDR3 in amino acids: CASSAQGDEQYF. The CDR3 DNA follows: TGTGCCAGCAGTGCACAGGGCGACGAGCAGTACTTC.

V usage is TRBV5-1 and J usage is TRBJ2-3; 15 bases are shared with TRBD2. Unmatched junction bases numbered 7, after V lost 0 bases and J lost 5 bases. Germline assignment: CDR1 SGHRS and CDR2 YFSETQ. This CDR3 comprises 18 residues. DNA of the CDR3: TGCGCCAGCAGCTTGGGGACTAGCGGGAGGGCCGGGGGAGATACGCAGTATTTT. Translation: CASSLGTSGRAGGDTQYF.

This clone appeared a few times. V usage is TRBV19 and J usage is TRBJ2-7; 8 nucleotides line up with TRBD2. The germline gives CDR1 LNHDA, CDR2 SQIVND (reference sequence). V trimming: 3 bases; J trimming: 6 bases; junction bases outside the gene matches: 10. The CDR3 spans 15 residues. This CDR3 reads CASSISNGRAFEQYF. The CDR3 nucleotides are TGTGCCAGTAGTATCTCGAACGGGAGGGCGTTCGAGCAGTACTTC.

The chain combines TRBV14 with TRBJ1-1, with 9 bases identical to TRBD1. Germline lookup yields CDR1 SGHDN and CDR2 FVKESK. This CDR3 has 18 residues. The trim removed 4 bases at V and 0 bases at J, leaving 12 bases unmatched. CDR3 sequence: CASSRETTGGWVNTEAFF. The CDR3 coding sequence is TGTGCCAGCAGCCGGGAGACCACAGGGGGCTGGGTGAACACTGAAGCTTTCTTT.

V usage is TRBV3-1 (or the pseudogene TRBV3-2) and J usage is TRBJ1-4, with 8 nucleotides matching TRBD1. The CDR3 contains 12 residues. From germline, CDR1 is LGHDT and CDR2 YNNKEL (reference sequence). V lost 4 bases and J lost 8; bases outside the gene matches: 0. The CDR3 sequence is CASSRTGEKLFF. The DNA for the CDR3 is TGTGCCAGCAGCCGGACAGGGGAAAAACTGTTTTTT.

V and J are TRBV7-2 and TRBJ1-2; D may be TRBD1 (6 bases). Between the trimmed V and J ends, which lost 5 bases and 5 bases, there was a span of 15 bases. The germline V gene encodes CDR1 SGHTA and CDR2 FQGNSA. The length of the CDR3 is 14 residues. The CDR3 sequence: CASSGGGPQYGYTF. CDR3 coding DNA: TGTGCCAGCAGCGGGGGGGGGCCACAGTATGGCTACACCTTC.

The J gene is TRBJ2-1, the V gene TRBV7-2; 9 bases map to TRBD2. This CDR3 is 17 amino acids long. The V and J ends lost 4 bases and 7 bases, in that order; junction bases with no gene match: 14. Germline CDR1 reads SGHTA; CDR2 reads FQGNSA. The CDR3 loop reads CASSSVAGGPGMNEQFF. CDR3 coding DNA: TGTGCCAGCAGCTCCGTGGCGGGAGGGCCGGGTATGAATGAGCAGTTCTTC.

This rearrangement joins TRBV25-1 to TRBJ1-1, with D tentatively TRBD1 (6 bases). Trimming removed 6 bases from V and 6 bases from J, with 17 bases in between. Germline CDR1 and CDR2: MGHDK and SYGVNS. The CDR3 spans 14 residues. The CDR3 loop reads CASRATGYVAEAFF. CDR3 nucleotides: TGTGCCAGCAGGGCCACAGGGTATGTAGCTGAAGCTTTCTTT.

V is TRBV24-1 and J is TRBJ1-2; possibly TRBD1 for D (6 bases). The germline V gene encodes CDR1 KGHDR and CDR2 SFDVKD. V was pared by 4 bases and J by 2 bases, with 13 bases between. The CDR3 consists of 15 residues. CDR3 sequence (DNA): TGTGCCACCAGTGACCCCGTGAGGGGGAACTATGGCTACACCTTC. The encoded protein is CATSDPVRGNYGYTF.

The CDR3 DNA reads as TGTGCCAGAAGCTTTCATGTACTAGAAGCTTTCTTT. Protein sequence: CARSFHVLEAFF. The V and J genes are TRBV5-3 and TRBJ1-1; D unresolved. TRBV5-3 is an ORF for which the function is uncertain. There are 12 residues in the CDR3. V was clipped by 2 bases and J by 8 bases, with 10 bases between them.

The gene calls are TRBV5-4 and TRBJ2-2, with D unclear. The CDR3 totals 15 residues. V was shortened by 5 bases and J by 7 bases, with 18 bases between the two germline ends. Germline V gene sequence: CDR1 SGHNT, CDR2 YYREEE (reference sequence). The CDR3 sequence is CASRPSGSTRGELFF. The CDR3 DNA follows: TGTGCCAGCAGACCGTCCGGTAGCACACGCGGGGAGCTGTTTTTT.